This TCR beta chain came from a study of cytomegalovirus exposure and HLA in healthy donors (dated by TCRdb to between 2016 and 2019). About the full investigation: An earlier analysis of approximately 640 of the donors reported about 250 Gb of sequence data and approximately 110 million unique TCR beta sequences from 150 million to 200 million T cells. Typing coverage varied by locus: about 629-640 donors for A, B, C, DRB1 and DQB1; approximately 560 for DQA1; over 600 for DPA1; under 490 for DPB1. All discovery cohort repertoires had been generated using a single sequencing platform. In a later genetic analysis, genome-wide SNP genotypes for about three fifths of the roughly 670 donors were used, and that subset was treated as a discovery cohort. High-throughput TCR immunosequencing, statistical association of individual TCRs with disease status, and machine learning were combined to predict cytomegalovirus infection status. Because of strong linkage in the cohort, roughly five DR-DQ haplotypes were treated as single units for association and clustering. To study patterns of TCR occurrence, a later analysis re-analyzed previously published TCR beta repertoires from several hundred donors and added high-resolution HLA genotyping. The genetic ancestry cluster associated with self-reported Caucasian donors included 81% of the approximately 410 genotyped donors. An earlier analysis of 500 to 650 of the donors applied high-throughput TCR beta sequencing to assess whether each TCR beta V gene segment acted as functional or pseudogenic. Using immunosequencing, the study profiled T cell repertoires from fewer than 700 subjects and related those repertoires to cytomegalovirus serostatus. The aim of the study was to test whether cataloging public T cell receptors could identify signatures of past pathogen exposure. HLA typing included class I and class II loci at four-digit resolution. Among around 400 genotyped donors of the cohort, an average of approximately 200,000 unique TCR beta nucleotide sequences was sequenced per donor, of which 15% to 20% were non-productive. Donor age, sex, ethnicity and CMV serostatus were compiled alongside the repertoire data. Along with the approximately 650-subject first cohort, a separate validation cohort of over a hundred different subjects was used. In the later analysis, no new phenotypic data were used to find candidate immune exposures; instead, reliance was placed on TCR beta sequences and their occurrence across donors. Roughly 300 gigabases of sequencing data and around 80 million unique TCR sequences made up an early release that covered around 640 HLA-typed donors.

The cohort comprised some 680 healthy bone marrow donors. At the time of sampling, all cohort members were nominally healthy, though unrecorded immune exposures were likely present. The donor tested CMV seronegative, placing the donor among the 350 to 400 seronegative members of the cohort. Every donor gave a peripheral blood sample, and the peripheral blood mononuclear cells from that sample were used for TCR beta sequencing. Genomic DNA was extracted from the blood cell samples with the Qiagen DNeasy Blood Extraction Kit. Summary of the overall study and its limitations: At a false discovery rate of 0.05, a later analysis linked 15,000 to 20,000 TCR beta sequences to specific HLA alleles. When HLA alleles, especially DR and DQ, strongly co-occurred, TCR associations were difficult to assign to individual alleles. In this cohort, only TCR beta chains were sequenced, and detectable features were limited by the absence of alpha or paired-chain data. In both the original and validation cohorts, the classifier was reported to diagnose cytomegalovirus status with high specificity and sensitivity. A further reported finding was that TCR beta sequences accurately predicted the HLA-A and HLA-B alleles for most subjects in the first cohort. Compared with the roughly 710-donor mean, donors in an Asian-associated ancestry cluster had fewer N-insertions in productive TCRs, according to a later genetic analysis. Sequencing depth was assumed to be roughly uniform across donors in the presence/absence analyses, though that assumption may not hold. A later analysis found that HLA-associated TCR beta chains were more clonally expanded and had lower generation probabilities than equally common non-associated chains. A later analysis found that TCR association rates varied across HLA loci, with DRB1 alleles showing the most associated TCRs and HLA-C alleles the fewest. While some public TCRs were present in many individuals, most TCR sequences turned up only very rarely across donors. CMV serostatus was the only immune exposure information available for the cohort. Several of the top co-occurrence clusters appeared to be linked to parvovirus B19, influenza, CMV and Epstein-Barr virus, according to a later analysis. A later analysis found that most CMV-associated TCR beta chains appeared HLA-restricted, with HLA associations seemingly driven largely by CMV exposure. Because counts were too low, about 17 rarely observed V segments, including chromosome 9 orphons, were excluded from the earlier analysis of some 590 of the donors. An earlier analysis of approximately 600 of the donors showed that most TCR beta V segments appeared in productive rearrangements either about 87% or about 30% of the time, which broadly matched IMGT annotations. A group of highly shared sequence variants was considered likely to be a technical artifact of the sequencing pipeline. In vitro tests confirmed that a few of the cytomegalovirus-associated TCR beta chains recognize cytomegalovirus antigens. V-gene and J-gene trimming of TCR beta chains was associated with a missense DCLRE1C variant in a later genetic analysis, and the association was replicated in an independent cohort. Correlated functional status among segregating V segments might reflect linkage disequilibrium, but an unknown experimental factor could not be ruled out. The 87-base-pair reads could not distinguish some IMGT-functional V segments, including TRBV6-2 and TRBV6-3, so those segments were excluded. The study listed 164 TCR beta chains as associated with cytomegalovirus. According to the authors, the approach could potentially be generalized to other disease states and immunological phenotypes. Because HLA typing was unavailable for some donors at each locus, only the typed subset was used in association tests.

A note on this clone: Its cognate antigen has yet to be identified. No base quality values were provided; no much bigger clone lies one nucleotide off.

The CDR3, from cysteine to phenylalanine, totals 17 residues. Only CDR3 DNA remains: 51 bases, in frame from the first base. The trim is 1 base for V and 1 base for J, with a gap of 16 bases between the germline ends. Based on the germline V gene (reference sequence), the CDR1 and CDR2 sequences are SEHNR and FQNEAQ. Receptor libraries were prepared by the immunoSEQ multiplex PCR assay. For the multiplex PCR, a mixture combining 60 forward primers for TCR Vbeta segments and 13 reverse primers for TCR Jbeta segments was used. The CDR3 region of rearranged TCR beta genes was amplified from genomic DNA with a multiplex PCR assay. On the Illumina HiSeq System, the amplified TCR beta libraries were sequenced as 87-base-pair reads. The paper's processing steps were these. A later analysis counted 65 million to 90 million unique TCR beta chains across the 670 or so repertoires, and some 11 million of these chains were shared by at least two donors. A nearest-neighbor algorithm error-corrected the raw reads and collapsed the reads into unique sequences, merging closely related sequences to remove PCR and sequencing errors. V, D and J gene segments were assigned by aligning CDR3 sequences to IMGT reference sequences. For a sequence to be retained, a match of at least six nucleotides was required to both a V gene segment and a J gene segment. A rearrangement counted as productive if the CDR3 had no stop codons and remained in frame with V and J, and every other rearrangement counted as non-productive. CDR3 was defined by IMGT convention, running from the second conserved V-encoded cysteine to the conserved J-encoded phenylalanine. The earlier analysis of fewer than 750 of the donors excluded sequences that lacked an unambiguous match to a single V gene segment. An earlier analysis of 450 to 650 of the donors called V segments functional above 56.7% productive rearrangements and segregating when the between-donor standard deviation exceeded 5%. To diagnose cytomegalovirus status from the catalog of TCR beta chain sequences, a statistical classification framework was built. V and J gene assignment, in a later analysis, came from comparing TCR nucleotide sequences with IMGT/GENE-DB human TR gene sequences. The TCRdist pipeline was used in a later analysis to assign CDR3 sequences and most-parsimonious VDJ recombination scenarios. In a later analysis, every TCR beta chain was defined by the combination of its CDR3 amino acid sequence and its V-gene family, and reads without a unique V-gene family were dropped. To address suspected cross-contamination and a sequencing artifact, a later analysis removed under 600 highly shared, low-generation-probability nucleotide sequences. A later analysis calculated a clonal expansion index for each public chain from normalized within-repertoire ranks of inferred template counts. Generation probabilities in a later analysis came from a VDJ recombination model fitted to out-of-frame rearrangements, and those results were checked against IGoR. A later analysis scored TCR-TCR, TCR-HLA and TCR-CMV co-occurrence with hypergeometric tests, applying a repertoire-size bias correction to TCR pairs. False discovery rates were estimated in a later analysis by permuting HLA or CMV assignments 20 times. In a later analysis, co-occurring TCRs were grouped using DBSCAN, and TCRdist sequence similarity was added for clustering within HLA-allele-positive subsets. Co-occurrence clustering excluded repertoires with fewer than 30,000 or more than 120,000 public chains, plus five with anomalous nucleotide sharing. The table was pulled from immuneACCESS by TCRdb, which kept in-frame rearrangements only. Such tables lose some clones; where checked, under half of the loss comes from unresolved V genes, and the rest has no known cause. D and trimming were read from the DNA, whereas the V and J calls and clone size are those reported in that table. The sample yields 100,000 to 150,000 clones; around 80% were counted once. The ten top clones hold roughly 2% of the sample.

This receptor was obtained from a man aged 18 to 35 in good health and CMV-seronegative. The sequencing sample was made of PBMCs. The chain links TRBV7-9 with TRBJ1-1; no confident D gene assignment can be made. The nucleotide sequence is TGTGCCAGCAGCTTAGGCAGGTTCAGACCTAAGAACACTGAAGCTTTCTTT. Translation gives CASSLGRFRPKNTEAFF.